These T cell receptor beta chains were read from a single sample in a study of T-cell memory formation after mild COVID-19. TCRdb reprocessed the 5' RACE reads with MiXCR, giving one entry per CDR3 protein. The data show fewer than 700,000 distinct CDR3 sequences, approximately 21% seen once. The material sequenced was PBMCs or a T cell subset sorted from them (not recorded which). The source of these receptors is an adult woman who had mild COVID-19 (a few samples of this study predate the infection). Cell type and time point are not known. Each CDR3 is given without its conserved first and last residue. Each record gives: D gene, J gene, V gene, CDR3 protein. The D gene is left open where the match is weak.

>.|TRBJ2-5|TRBV25-1
ASSEFGVETQY
>.|TRBJ1-2|TRBV10-3
AISTGGSSYGYT
>.|TRBJ2-5|TRBV24-1
ATSLGGETQY
>.|TRBJ2-3|TRBV7-9
ASSFYAGTDTQY
>TRBD1|TRBJ2-5|TRBV5-1
ASSLVGTGEETQY
>TRBD1|TRBJ2-7|TRBV20-1
SARDRQGSYEQY
>TRBD2|TRBJ2-3|TRBV6-5
ASSYSASGGASTDTQY
>TRBD2|TRBJ2-1|TRBV12-3/TRBV12-4
ASSQPTSGSYNEQF
>.|TRBJ2-5|TRBV5-1
ASSLTVNNQETQY
>.|TRBJ2-3|TRBV15
ATSRDRANGGTQY
>.|TRBJ2-1|TRBV20-1
SGKGGYDNEQF
>TRBD1|TRBJ1-5|TRBV12-3/TRBV12-4
ASRKGQGEDQPQH
>.|TRBJ1-4|TRBV12-3/TRBV12-4
ASSLGQRGEKLF
>TRBD1|TRBJ2-7|TRBV6-5
ASSIDRGDEQY
>TRBD2|TRBJ2-5|TRBV20-1
SAPGLAEETQY
>.|TRBJ1-1|TRBV5-6
ASSLPGANTEAF
>.|TRBJ2-7|TRBV4-1
ASSQVAGPSYEQY
>TRBD2|TRBJ2-2|TRBV5-1
ASQTGLAGNTGELF
>.|TRBJ2-5|TRBV5-1
ASSFGAGMTETQY
>TRBD1|TRBJ1-6|TRBV10-3
ATDRATYNSPLH
>.|TRBJ2-1|TRBV12-3/TRBV12-4
ASSFVAPRISSYNEQF
>.|TRBJ1-1|TRBV7-9
ASRLSHRQPEAF
>.|TRBJ2-4|TRBV23-1
ASRKDRFWNIQY
>TRBD2|TRBJ2-1|TRBV3-1
ASRRESIGDEQF
>.|TRBJ1-3|TRBV27
ASSPGYSGNTIY
>.|TRBJ2-7|TRBV27
ASSSHRAYEQY
>.|TRBJ1-6|TRBV5-1
ASSADDYSPLH
>.|TRBJ1-4|TRBV4-1
ASSQDRVARGTNEKLF
>.|TRBJ2-5|TRBV15
ATSRVGVQETQY
>.|TRBJ1-1|TRBV10-3
AIRGQGAMNTEAF
>TRBD1|TRBJ1-2|TRBV5-4
ASSLEIQGASGYT
>TRBD1|TRBJ2-7|TRBV7-2
ASSPRGARGSYEQY
>.|TRBJ2-1|TRBV3-1
ASSPRVRGQPF
>TRBD1|TRBJ1-2|TRBV6-6
ASTPTRTGDGYT
>.|TRBJ2-5|TRBV20-1
SARDPTLGETQY
>.|TRBJ2-3|TRBV27
ASKPVLADTQY
>TRBD1|TRBJ2-7|TRBV6-1
ASSFRSGTVYEQY
>TRBD2|TRBJ2-5|TRBV29-1
SVALGASGKETQY
>TRBD1|TRBJ2-5|TRBV5-5
ASEQGPPAQY
>TRBD1|TRBJ2-3|TRBV5-1
ASSLETGVGSTQY
>.|TRBJ2-3|TRBV15
ATEGGTDTQY